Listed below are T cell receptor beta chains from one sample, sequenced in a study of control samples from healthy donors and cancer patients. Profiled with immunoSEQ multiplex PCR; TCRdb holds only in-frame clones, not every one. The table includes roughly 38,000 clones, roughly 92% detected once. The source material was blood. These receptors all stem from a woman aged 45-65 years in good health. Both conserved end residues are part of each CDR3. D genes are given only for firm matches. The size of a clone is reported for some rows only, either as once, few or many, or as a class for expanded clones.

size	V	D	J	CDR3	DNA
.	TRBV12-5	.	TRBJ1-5	CASGLVLEPSNQPQHF	TGTGCTAGTGGTTTGGTACTGGAACCTAGCAATCAGCCCCAGCATTTT
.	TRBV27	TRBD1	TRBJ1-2	CASSPTQGEAYGYTF	TGTGCCAGCAGTCCAACGCAGGGGGAAGCCTATGGCTACACCTTC
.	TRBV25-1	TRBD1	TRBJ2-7	CASSDQKAGTGVDEQYF	TGTGCCAGCAGTGACCAAAAGGCCGGGACAGGGGTAGACGAGCAGTACTTC
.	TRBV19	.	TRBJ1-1	CASRGGTSTNTEAFF	TGTGCCAGCCGCGGGGGGACATCCACGAACACTGAAGCTTTCTTT
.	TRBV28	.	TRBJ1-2	CASSFEFQGNYGYTF	TGTGCCAGCAGTTTTGAGTTTCAGGGTAACTATGGCTACACCTTC
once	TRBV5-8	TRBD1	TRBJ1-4	CASSGQGAGVEKLFF	TGTGCCAGCAGCGGACAGGGGGCGGGTGTGGAAAAACTGTTTTTT
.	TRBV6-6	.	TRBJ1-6	CASSRVGTGGNSPLHF	TGTGCCAGCAGTCGAGTCGGCACAGGAGGCAATTCACCCCTCCACTTT
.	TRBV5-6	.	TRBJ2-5	CASSRHRQETQYF	TGTGCCAGCAGTCGGCACAGGCAAGAGACCCAGTACTTC
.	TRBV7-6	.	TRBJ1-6	CASSLVPIQGTGNSPLHF	TGTGCCAGCAGCTTAGTACCTATCCAGGGTACGGGGAATTCACCCCTCCACTTT
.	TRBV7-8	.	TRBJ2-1	CASSLVASRGRKGNEQFF	TGTGCCAGCAGCTTAGTGGCTTCGCGGGGGCGCAAAGGCAATGAGCAGTTCTTC
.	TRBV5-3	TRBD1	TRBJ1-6	CARSLAGGASYNSPLHF	TGTGCCAGAAGCTTGGCAGGGGGCGCGTCCTATAATTCACCCCTCCACTTT
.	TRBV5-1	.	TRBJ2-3	CASSLAGERSDTQYF	TGCGCCAGCAGCTTGGCCGGGGAGAGGTCAGATACGCAGTATTTT
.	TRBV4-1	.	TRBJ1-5	CASSQVGIRGNQPQHF	TGCGCCAGCAGCCAAGTAGGGATAAGGGGCAATCAGCCCCAGCATTTT
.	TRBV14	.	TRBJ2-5	CASSQGQVAKTQYF	TGTGCCAGCAGCCAAGGACAGGTCGCGAAGACCCAGTACTTC
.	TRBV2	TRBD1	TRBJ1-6	CASRRQGNSPLHF	TGTGCCAGCCGGAGACAGGGAAATTCACCCCTCCACTTT
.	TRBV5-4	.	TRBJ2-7	CASSLVGRQGAYEQYF	TGTGCCAGCAGCTTGGTAGGGCGGCAGGGCGCCTACGAGCAGTACTTC
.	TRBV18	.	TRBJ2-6	CASSPQQGSGANVLTF	TGTGCCAGCTCACCACAACAGGGCTCTGGGGCCAACGTCCTGACTTTC
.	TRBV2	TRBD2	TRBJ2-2	CASSGSGGATGELFF	TGTGCCAGCAGTGGTAGCGGGGGGGCCACCGGGGAGCTGTTTTTT
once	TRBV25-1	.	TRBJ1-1	CASRQMNTEAFF	TGTGCCTCTAGACAGATGAACACTGAAGCTTTCTTT
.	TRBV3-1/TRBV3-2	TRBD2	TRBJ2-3	CASSPAGGHRDTQYF	TGTGCCAGCAGCCCAGCGGGGGGGCATAGAGATACGCAGTATTTT
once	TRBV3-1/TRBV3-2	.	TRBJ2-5	CASSHRLGRETQYF	TGTGCCAGCAGCCATAGACTCGGGAGAGAGACCCAGTACTTC
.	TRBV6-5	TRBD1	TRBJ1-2	CASSYRDSLNYGYTF	TGTGCCAGCAGTTACCGGGACAGCTTAAACTATGGCTACACCTTC
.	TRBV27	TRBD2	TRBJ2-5	CASSSLTSGGETQYF	TGTGCCAGCAGTTCCCTAACTAGCGGGGGAGAGACCCAGTACTTC
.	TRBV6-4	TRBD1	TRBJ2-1	CASSVTGTGGPSSYNEQFF	TGTGCCAGCAGTGTTACCGGGACAGGAGGACCGAGCTCCTACAATGAGCAGTTCTTC
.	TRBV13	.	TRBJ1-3	CASRLGDSGNTIYF	TGTGCCAGCAGGTTGGGAGACTCTGGAAACACCATATATTTT
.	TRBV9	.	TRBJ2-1	CASSVGLRSNEQFF	TGTGCCAGCAGCGTAGGGCTCAGGTCGAATGAGCAGTTCTTC
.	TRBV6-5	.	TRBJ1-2	CASRGGGGNYGYTF	TGTGCCAGCCGGGGAGGGGGGGGTAACTATGGCTACACCTTC